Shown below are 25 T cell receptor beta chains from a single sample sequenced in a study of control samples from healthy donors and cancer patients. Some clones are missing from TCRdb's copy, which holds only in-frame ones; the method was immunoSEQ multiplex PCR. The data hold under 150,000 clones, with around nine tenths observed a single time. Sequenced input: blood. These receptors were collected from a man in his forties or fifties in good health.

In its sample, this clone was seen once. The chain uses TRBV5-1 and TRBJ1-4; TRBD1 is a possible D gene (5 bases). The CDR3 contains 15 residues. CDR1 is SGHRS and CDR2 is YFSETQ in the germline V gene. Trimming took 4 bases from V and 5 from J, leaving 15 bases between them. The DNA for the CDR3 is TGCGCCAGCAGCGGAACCGGGGCACCCAATGAAAAACTGTTTTTT. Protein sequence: CASSGTGAPNEKLFF.

CDR3 sequence: CATGRGGDQETQYF. CDR3 sequence (DNA): TGTGCCACCGGCCGAGGGGGGGACCAAGAGACCCAGTACTTC. This sequence joins TRBV24-1 and TRBJ2-5; D is possibly TRBD2 (7 bases). V was shortened by 9 bases and J by 0 bases, with 13 bases between the two germline ends. The germline gives CDR1 KGHDR, CDR2 SFDVKD. The CDR3 covers 14 residues.

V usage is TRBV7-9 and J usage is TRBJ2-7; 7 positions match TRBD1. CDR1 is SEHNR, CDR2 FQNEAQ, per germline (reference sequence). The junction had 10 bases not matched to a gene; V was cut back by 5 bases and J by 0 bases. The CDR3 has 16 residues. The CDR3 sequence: CASSATDRTRSYEQYF. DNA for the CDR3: TGTGCCAGCAGCGCCACGGACAGGACCCGCTCCTACGAGCAGTACTTC.

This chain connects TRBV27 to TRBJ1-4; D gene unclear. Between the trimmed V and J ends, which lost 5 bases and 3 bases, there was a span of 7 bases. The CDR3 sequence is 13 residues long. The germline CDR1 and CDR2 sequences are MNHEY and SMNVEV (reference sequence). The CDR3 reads CASSPKPNEKLFF. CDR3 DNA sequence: TGTGCCAGCAGTCCCAAACCTAATGAAAAACTGTTTTTT.

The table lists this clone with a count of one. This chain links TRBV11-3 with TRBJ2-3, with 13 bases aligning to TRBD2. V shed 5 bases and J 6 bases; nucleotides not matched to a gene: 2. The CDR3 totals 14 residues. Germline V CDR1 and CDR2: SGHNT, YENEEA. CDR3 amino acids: CASSPTSGGDTQYF. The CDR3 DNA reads TGTGCCAGCAGCCCGACTAGCGGGGGGGATACGCAGTATTTT.

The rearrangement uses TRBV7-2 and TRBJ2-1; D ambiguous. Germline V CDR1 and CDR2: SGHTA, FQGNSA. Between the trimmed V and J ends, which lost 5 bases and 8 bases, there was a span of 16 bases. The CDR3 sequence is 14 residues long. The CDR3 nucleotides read TGTGCCAGCAGCCAGAGGCCTATGTTGGATGAGCAGTTCTTC. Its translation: CASSQRPMLDEQFF.

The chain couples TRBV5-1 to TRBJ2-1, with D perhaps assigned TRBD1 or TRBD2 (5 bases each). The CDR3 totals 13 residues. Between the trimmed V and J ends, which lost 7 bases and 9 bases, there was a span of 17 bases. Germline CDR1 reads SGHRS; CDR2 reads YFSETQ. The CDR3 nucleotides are TGCGCCAGCCTACCCGGGACCAACGGTGAGCAGTTCTTC. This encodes CASLPGTNGEQFF.

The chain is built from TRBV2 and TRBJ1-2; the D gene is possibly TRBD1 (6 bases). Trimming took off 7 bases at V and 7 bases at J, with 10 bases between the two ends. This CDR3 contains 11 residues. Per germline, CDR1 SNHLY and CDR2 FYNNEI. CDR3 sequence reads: CASITGPGYTF. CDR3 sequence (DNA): TGTGCCAGCATAACAGGGCCTGGCTACACCTTC.

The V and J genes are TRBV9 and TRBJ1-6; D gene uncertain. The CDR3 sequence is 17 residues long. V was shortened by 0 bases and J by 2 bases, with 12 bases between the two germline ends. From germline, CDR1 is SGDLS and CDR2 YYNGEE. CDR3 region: CASSVEAGRTYNSPLHF. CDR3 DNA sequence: TGTGCCAGCAGCGTAGAGGCAGGTCGCACCTATAATTCACCCCTCCACTTT.

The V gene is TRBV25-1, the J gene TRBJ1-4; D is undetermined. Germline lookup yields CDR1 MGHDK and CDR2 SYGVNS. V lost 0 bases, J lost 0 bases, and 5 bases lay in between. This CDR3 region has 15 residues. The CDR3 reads CASSEYTATNEKLFF. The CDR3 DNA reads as TGTGCCAGCAGTGAATATACGGCAACTAATGAAAAACTGTTTTTT.

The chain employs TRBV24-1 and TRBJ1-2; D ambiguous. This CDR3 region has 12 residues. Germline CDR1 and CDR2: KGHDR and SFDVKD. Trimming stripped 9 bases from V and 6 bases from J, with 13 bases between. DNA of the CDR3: TGTGCCACCTGGAGGGAGGAGGATGGCTACACCTTC. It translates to CATWREEDGYTF.

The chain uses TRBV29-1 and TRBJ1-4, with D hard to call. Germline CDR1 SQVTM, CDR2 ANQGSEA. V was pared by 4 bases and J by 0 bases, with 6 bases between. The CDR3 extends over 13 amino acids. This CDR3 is CSVVRTTNEKLFF. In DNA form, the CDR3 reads TGCAGCGTTGTCCGAACAACTAATGAAAAACTGTTTTTT.

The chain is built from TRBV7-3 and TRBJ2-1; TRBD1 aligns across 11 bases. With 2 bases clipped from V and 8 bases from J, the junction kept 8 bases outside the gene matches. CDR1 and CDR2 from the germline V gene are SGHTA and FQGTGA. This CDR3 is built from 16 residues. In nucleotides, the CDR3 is TGTGCCAGCAGCTTACACGGACAGGGGGCGATCTATGAGCAGTTCTTC. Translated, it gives CASSLHGQGAIYEQFF.

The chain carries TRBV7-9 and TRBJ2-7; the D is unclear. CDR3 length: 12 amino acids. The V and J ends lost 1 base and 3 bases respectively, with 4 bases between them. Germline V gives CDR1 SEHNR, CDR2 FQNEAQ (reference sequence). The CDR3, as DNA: TGTGCCAGCAGCTTAGACCACTACGAGCAGTACTTC. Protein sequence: CASSLDHYEQYF.

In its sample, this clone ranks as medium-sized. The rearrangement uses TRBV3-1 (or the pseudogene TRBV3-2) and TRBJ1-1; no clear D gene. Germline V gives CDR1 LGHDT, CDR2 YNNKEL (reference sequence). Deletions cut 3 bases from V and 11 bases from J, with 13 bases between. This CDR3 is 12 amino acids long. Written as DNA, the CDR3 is TGTGCCAGCAGCCACCTCGGGCTGGGGGCTTTCTTT. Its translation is CASSHLGLGAFF.

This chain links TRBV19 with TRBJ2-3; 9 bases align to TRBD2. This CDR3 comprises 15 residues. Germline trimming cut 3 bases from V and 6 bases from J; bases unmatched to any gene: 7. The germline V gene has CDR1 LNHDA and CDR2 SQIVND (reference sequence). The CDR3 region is CASSMGLAARDTQYF. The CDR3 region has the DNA TGTGCCAGTAGTATGGGACTAGCAGCCCGGGATACGCAGTATTTT.

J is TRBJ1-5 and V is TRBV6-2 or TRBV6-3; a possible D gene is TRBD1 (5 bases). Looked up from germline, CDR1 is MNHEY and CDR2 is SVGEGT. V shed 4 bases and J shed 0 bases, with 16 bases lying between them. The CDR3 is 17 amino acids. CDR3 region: CASSWARQIYSNQPQHF. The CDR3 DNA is TGTGCCAGCAGTTGGGCCCGACAGATATATAGCAATCAGCCCCAGCATTTT.

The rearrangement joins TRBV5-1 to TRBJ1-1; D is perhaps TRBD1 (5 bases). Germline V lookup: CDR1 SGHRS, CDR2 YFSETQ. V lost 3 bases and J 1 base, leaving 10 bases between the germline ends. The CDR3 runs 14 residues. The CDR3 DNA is TGCGCCAGCAGCTACGGGGACCAGAACACTGAAGCTTTCTTT. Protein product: CASSYGDQNTEAFF.

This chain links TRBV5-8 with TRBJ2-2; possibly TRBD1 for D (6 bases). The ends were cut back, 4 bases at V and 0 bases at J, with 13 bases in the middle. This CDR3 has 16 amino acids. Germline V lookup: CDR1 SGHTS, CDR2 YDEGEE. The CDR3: CASSKDSPSNTGELFF. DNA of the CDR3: TGTGCCAGCAGCAAGGACAGTCCCTCGAACACCGGGGAGCTGTTTTTT.

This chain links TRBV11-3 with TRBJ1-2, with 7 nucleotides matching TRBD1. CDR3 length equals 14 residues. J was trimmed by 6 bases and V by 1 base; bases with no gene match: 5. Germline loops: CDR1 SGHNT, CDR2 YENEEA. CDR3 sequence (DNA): TGTGCCAGCAGCTTAGCAGGGGGGAGAAATGGCTACACCTTC. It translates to CASSLAGGRNGYTF.

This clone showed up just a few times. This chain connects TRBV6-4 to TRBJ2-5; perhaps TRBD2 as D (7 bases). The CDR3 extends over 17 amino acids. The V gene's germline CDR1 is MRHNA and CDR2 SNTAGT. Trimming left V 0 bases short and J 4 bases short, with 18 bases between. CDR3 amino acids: CASSDSRGGSPGETQYF. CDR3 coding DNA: TGTGCCAGCAGTGACTCGAGGGGGGGTAGCCCGGGAGAGACCCAGTACTTC.

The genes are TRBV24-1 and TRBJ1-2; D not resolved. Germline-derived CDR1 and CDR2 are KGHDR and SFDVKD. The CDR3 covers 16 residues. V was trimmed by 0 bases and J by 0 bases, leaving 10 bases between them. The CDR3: CATSDLRAGTNYGYTF. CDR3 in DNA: TGTGCCACCAGTGATTTGCGGGCAGGAACTAACTATGGCTACACCTTC.

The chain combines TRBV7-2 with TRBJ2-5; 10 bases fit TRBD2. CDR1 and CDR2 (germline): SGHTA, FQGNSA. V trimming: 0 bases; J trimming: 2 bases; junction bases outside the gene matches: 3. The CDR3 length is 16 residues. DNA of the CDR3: TGTGCCAGCAGCTTAGCGCCTAGCGGGGGACAAGAGACCCAGTACTTC. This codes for CASSLAPSGGQETQYF. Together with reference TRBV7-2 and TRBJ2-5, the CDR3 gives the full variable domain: GAGVSQSPSNKVTEKGKDVELRCDPISGHTALYWYRQSLGQGLEFLIYFQGNSAPDKSGLPSDRFSAERTGGSVSTLTIQRTQQEDSAVYLCASSLAPSGGQETQYFGPGTRLLVL.

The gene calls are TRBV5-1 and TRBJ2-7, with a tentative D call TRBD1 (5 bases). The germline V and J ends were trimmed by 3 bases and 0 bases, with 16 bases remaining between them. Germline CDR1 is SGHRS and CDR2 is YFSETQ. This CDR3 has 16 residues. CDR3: CASSSSTGQSSYEQYF. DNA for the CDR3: TGCGCCAGCAGCTCCTCAACAGGTCAGAGCTCCTACGAGCAGTACTTC.

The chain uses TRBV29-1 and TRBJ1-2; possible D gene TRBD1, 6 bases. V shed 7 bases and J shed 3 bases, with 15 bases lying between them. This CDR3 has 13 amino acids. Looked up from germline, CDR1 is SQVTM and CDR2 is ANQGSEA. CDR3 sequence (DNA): TGCAGCGCCACAACAGGGCGGGACTATGGCTACACCTTC. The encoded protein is CSATTGRDYGYTF.